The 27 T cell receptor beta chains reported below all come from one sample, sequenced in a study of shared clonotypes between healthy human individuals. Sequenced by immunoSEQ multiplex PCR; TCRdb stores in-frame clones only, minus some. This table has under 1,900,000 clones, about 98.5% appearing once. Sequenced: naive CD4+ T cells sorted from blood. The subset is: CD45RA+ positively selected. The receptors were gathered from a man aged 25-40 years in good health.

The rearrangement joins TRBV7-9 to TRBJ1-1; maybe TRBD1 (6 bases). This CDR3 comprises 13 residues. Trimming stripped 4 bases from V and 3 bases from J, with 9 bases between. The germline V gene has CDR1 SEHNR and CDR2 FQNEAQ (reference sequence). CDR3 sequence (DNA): TGTGCCAGCAGCTACGGACAGTACACTGAAGCTTTCTTT. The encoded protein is CASSYGQYTEAFF.

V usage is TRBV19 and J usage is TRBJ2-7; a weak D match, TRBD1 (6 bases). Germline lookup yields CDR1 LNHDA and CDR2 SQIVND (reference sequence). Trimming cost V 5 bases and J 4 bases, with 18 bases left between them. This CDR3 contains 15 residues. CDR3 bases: TGTGCCAGTAGTGCAAGGGACAAGAGCGTTTACGAGCAGTACTTC. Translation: CASSARDKSVYEQYF.

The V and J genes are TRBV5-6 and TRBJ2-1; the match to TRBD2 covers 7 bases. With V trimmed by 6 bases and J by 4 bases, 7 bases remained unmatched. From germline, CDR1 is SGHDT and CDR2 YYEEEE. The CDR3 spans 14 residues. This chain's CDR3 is CASNPAGRYNEQFF. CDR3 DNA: TGTGCCAGCAACCCAGCGGGAAGGTACAATGAGCAGTTCTTC.

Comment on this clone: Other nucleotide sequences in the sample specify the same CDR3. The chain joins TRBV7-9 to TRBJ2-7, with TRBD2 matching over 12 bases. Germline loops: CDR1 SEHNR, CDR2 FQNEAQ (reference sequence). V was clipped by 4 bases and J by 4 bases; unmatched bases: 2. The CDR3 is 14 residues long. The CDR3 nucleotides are TGTGCCAGCAGCTCCGGGACTAGCGGGTACGAGCAGTACTTC. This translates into CASSSGTSGYEQYF.

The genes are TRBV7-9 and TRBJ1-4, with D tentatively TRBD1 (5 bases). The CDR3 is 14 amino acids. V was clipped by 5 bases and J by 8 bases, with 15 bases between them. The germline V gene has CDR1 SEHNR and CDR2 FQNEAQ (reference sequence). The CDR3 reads CASSLQWGEEKLFF. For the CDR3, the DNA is TGTGCCAGCAGCCTACAATGGGGCGAGGAAAAACTGTTTTTT.

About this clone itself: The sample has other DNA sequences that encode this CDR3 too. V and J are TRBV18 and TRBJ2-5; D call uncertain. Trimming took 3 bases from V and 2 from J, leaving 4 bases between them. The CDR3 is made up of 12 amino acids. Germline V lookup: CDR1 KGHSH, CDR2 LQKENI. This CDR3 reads CASSPLQETQYF. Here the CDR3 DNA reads TGTGCCAGCTCACCGCTTCAAGAGACCCAGTACTTC.

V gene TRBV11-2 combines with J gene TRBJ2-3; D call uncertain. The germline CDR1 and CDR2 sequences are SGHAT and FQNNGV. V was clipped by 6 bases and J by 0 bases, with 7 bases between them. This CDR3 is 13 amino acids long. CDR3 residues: CASRQSSTDTQYF. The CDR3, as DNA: TGTGCCAGCAGACAGTCTAGCACAGATACGCAGTATTTT. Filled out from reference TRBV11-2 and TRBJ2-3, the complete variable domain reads EAGVAQSPRYKIIEKRQSVAFWCNPISGHATLYWYQQILGQGPKLLIQFQNNGVVDDSQLPKDRFSAERLKGVDSTLKIQPAKLEDSAVYLCASRQSSTDTQYFGPGTRLTVL.

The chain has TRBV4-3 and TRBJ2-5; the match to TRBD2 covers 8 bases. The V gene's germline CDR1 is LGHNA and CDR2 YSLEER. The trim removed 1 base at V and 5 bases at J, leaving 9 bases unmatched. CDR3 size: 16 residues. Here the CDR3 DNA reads TGCGCCAGCAGCCAAGTTACGGGAGGGCCTCTGGAGACCCAGTACTTC. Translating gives CASSQVTGGPLETQYF.

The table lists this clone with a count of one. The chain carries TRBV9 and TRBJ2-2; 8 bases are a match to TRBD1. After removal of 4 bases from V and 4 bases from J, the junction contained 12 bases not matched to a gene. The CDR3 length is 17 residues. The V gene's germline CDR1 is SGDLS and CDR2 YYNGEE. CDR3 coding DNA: TGTGCCAGCAGCCCTCGCCTGACAGGGGCTTCCACCGGGGAGCTGTTTTTT. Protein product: CASSPRLTGASTGELFF.

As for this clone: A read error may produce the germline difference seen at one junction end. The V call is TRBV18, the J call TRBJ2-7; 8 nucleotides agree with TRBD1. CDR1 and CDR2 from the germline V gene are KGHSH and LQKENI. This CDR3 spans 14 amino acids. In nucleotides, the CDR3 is TGTGCCAGCTCACAAACCACTACCTTCGGGGACAGGTCCTTC. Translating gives CASSQTTTFGDRSF.

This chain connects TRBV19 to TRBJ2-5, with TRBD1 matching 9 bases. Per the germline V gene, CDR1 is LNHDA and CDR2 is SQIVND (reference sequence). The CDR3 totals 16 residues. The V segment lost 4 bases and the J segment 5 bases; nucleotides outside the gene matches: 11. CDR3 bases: TGTGCCAGTAGTAGAAGACAGGGGGGGACTTGGGAGACCCAGTACTTC. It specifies CASSRRQGGTWETQYF. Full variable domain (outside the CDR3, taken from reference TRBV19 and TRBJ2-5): DGGITQSPKYLFRKEGQNVTLSCEQNLNHDAMYWYRQDPGQGLRLIYYSQIVNDFQKGDIAEGYSVSREKKESFPLTVTSAQKNPTAFYLCASSRRQGGTWETQYFGPGTRLLVL.

The CDR3 reads CASSLRQVSNTEAFF. In DNA, the CDR3 is TGTGCCAGCAGCTTGAGGCAGGTTTCCAACACTGAAGCTTTCTTT. The chain carries TRBV5-4 and TRBJ1-1; no firm D call. V lost 1 base, J lost 2 bases, and 12 bases lay in between. CDR3 length equals 15 residues. Germline-derived CDR1 and CDR2 are SGHNT and YYREEE (reference sequence).

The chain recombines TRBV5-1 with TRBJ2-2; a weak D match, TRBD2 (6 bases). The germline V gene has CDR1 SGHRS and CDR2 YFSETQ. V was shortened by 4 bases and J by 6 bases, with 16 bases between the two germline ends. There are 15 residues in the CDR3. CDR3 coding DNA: TGCGCCAGCAGCCCGGGACTCGTAGGCCCCGGGGAGCTGTTTTTT. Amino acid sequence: CASSPGLVGPGELFF.

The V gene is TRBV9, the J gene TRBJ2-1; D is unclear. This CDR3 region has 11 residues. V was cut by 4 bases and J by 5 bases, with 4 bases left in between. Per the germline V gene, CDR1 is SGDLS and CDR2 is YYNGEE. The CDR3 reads CASSRDNEQFF. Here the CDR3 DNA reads TGTGCCAGCAGCCGGGACAATGAGCAGTTCTTC.

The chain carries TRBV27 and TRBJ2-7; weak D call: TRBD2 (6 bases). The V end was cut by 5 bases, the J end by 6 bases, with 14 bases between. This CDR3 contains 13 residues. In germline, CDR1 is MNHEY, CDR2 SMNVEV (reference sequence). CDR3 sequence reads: CASSPTSRGEQYF. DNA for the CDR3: TGTGCCAGCAGTCCGACTAGTAGAGGCGAGCAGTACTTC.

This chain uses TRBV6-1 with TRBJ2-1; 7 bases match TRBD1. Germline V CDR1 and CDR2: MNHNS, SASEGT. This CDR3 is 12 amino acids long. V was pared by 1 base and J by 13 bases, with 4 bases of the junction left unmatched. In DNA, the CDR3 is TGTGCCAGCAGTGAAGTGAGGGACAGACAGTTCTTC. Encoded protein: CASSEVRDRQFF.

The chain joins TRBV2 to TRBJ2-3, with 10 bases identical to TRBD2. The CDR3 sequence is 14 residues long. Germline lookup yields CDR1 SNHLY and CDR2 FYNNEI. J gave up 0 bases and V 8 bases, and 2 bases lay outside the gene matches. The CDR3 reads CASWTSGSTDTQYF. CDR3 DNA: TGTGCCAGCTGGACTAGCGGAAGCACAGATACGCAGTATTTT.

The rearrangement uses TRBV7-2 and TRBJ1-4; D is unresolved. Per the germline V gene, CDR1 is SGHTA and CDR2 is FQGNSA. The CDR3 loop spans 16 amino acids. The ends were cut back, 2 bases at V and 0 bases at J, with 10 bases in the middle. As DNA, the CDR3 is TGTGCCAGCAGCTTAAACAGCTATGCAACTAATGAAAAACTGTTTTTT. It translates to CASSLNSYATNEKLFF.

CDR3 DNA: TGTGCCAGCAGCCCTAGCGGGAGTATAAACGAGCAGTACTTC. Encoded protein: CASSPSGSINEQYF. The genes are TRBV28 and TRBJ2-7, with 10 bases that match TRBD2. Losses at the gene ends were 6 bases for V and 5 bases for J; bases not matched to a gene: 7. The CDR3 consists of 14 residues. The germline gives CDR1 MDHEN, CDR2 SYDVKM.

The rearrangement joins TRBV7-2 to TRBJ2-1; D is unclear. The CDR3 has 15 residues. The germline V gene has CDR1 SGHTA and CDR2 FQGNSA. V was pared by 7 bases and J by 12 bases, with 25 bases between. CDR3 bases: TGTGCCAGCAACAAAGGGCTAGTCCAATCGGGTGTGCAGTTCTTC. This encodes CASNKGLVQSGVQFF. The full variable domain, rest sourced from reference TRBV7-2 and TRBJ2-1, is GAGVSQSPSNKVTEKGKDVELRCDPISGHTALYWYRQSLGQGLEFLIYFQGNSAPDKSGLPSDRFSAERTGGSVSTLTIQRTQQEDSAVYLCASNKGLVQSGVQFFGPGTRLTVL.

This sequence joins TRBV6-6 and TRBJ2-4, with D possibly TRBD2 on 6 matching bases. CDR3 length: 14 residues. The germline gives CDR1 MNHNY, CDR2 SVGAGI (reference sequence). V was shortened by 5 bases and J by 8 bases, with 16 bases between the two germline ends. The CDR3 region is CASSKPQSGDIQYF. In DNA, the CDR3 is TGTGCCAGCAGTAAACCTCAGTCGGGGGACATTCAGTACTTC.

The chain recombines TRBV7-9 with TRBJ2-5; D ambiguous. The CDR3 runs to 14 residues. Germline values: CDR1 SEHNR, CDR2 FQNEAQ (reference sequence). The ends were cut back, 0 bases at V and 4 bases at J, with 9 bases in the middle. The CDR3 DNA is TGTGCCAGCAGCTTAGCGGGTAGGGTAGAGACCCAGTACTTC. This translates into CASSLAGRVETQYF. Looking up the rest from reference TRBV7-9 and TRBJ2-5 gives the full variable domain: DTGVSQNPRHKITKRGQNVTFRCDPISEHNRLYWYRQTLGQGPEFLTYFQNEAQLEKSRLLSDRFSAERPKGSFSTLEIQRTEQGDSAMYLCASSLAGRVETQYFGPGTRLLVL.

The CDR3 spells CASSPQGQGANVLTF. CDR3 bases: TGTGCCAGCAGCCCCCAGGGACAGGGGGCCAACGTCCTGACTTTC. The rearrangement joins TRBV7-2 to TRBJ2-6; 7 bases fit TRBD1. V shed 5 bases, J shed 4 bases, and the junction held 5 bases outside the gene matches. From germline, CDR1 is SGHTA and CDR2 FQGNSA. The CDR3 runs 15 residues.

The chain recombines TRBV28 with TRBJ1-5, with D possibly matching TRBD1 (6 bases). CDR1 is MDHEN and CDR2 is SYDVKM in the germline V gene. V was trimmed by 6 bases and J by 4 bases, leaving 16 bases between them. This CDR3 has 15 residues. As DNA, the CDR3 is TGTGCCAGCAGCAACAGGGCGAGCCCAAATCAGCCCCAGCATTTT. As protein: CASSNRASPNQPQHF. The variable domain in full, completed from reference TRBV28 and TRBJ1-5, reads DVKVTQSSRYLVKRTGEKVFLECVQDMDHENMFWYRQDPGLGLRLIYFSYDVKMKEKGDIPEGYSVSREKKERFSLILESASTNQTSMYLCASSNRASPNQPQHFGDGTRLSIL.

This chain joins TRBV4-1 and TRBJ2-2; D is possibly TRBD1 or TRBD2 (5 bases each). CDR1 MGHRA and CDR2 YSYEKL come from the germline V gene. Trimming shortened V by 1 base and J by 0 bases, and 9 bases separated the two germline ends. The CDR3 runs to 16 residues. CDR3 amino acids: CASSQGVGANTGELFF. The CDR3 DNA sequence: TGCGCCAGCAGCCAAGGTGTGGGGGCGAACACCGGGGAGCTGTTTTTT.

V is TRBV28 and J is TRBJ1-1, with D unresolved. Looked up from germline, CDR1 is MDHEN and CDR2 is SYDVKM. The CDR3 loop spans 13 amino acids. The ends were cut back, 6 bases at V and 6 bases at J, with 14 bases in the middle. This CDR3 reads CASRGYGQAEAFF. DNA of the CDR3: TGTGCCAGCAGGGGGTATGGGCAAGCTGAAGCTTTCTTT.

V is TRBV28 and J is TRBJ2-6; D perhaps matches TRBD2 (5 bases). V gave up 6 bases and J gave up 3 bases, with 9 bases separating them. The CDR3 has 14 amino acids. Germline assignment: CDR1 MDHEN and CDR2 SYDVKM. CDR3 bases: TGTGCCAGCAGCTGGGCGGGTGGGGCCAACGTCCTGACTTTC. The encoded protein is CASSWAGGANVLTF.